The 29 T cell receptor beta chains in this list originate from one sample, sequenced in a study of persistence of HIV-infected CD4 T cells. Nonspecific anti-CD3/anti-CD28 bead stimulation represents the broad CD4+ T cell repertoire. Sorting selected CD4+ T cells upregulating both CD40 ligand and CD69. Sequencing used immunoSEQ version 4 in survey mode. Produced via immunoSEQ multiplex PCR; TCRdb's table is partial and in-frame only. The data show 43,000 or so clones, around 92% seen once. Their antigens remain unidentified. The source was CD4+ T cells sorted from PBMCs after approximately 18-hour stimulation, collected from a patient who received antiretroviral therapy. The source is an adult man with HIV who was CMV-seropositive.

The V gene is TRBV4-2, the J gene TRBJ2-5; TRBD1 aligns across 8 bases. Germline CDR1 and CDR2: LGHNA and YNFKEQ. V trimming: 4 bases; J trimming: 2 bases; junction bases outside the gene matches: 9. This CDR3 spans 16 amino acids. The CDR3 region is CASSRLGTGGQETQYF. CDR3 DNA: TGTGCCAGCAGCCGGTTAGGCACAGGGGGGCAAGAGACCCAGTACTTC.

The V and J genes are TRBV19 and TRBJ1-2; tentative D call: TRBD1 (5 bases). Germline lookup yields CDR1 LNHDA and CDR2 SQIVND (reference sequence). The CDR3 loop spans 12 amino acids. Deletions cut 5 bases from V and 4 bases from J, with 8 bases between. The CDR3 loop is CASSRDSYGYTF. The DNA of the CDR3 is TGTGCCAGTAGTCGAGACAGCTATGGCTACACCTTC.

The CDR3 sequence is CASSWGPGTSGGAGEQYF. The DNA for the CDR3 is TGTGCCAGCAGCTGGGGTCCCGGGACTAGCGGGGGGGCCGGCGAGCAGTACTTC. This chain joins TRBV27 and TRBJ2-7; 16 bases are a match to TRBD2. There are 18 residues in the CDR3. Trimming at V came to 6 bases and at J to 6 bases, leaving 14 bases not matched to a gene. CDR1 MNHEY and CDR2 SMNVEV come from the germline V gene (reference sequence).

The CDR3 DNA reads TGTGCCAGCAGTGCGGGATATGGCTACACCTTC. This translates into CASSAGYGYTF. The V and J genes are TRBV6-4 and TRBJ1-2; D is unresolved. The CDR3 runs 11 residues. Germline V gene sequence: CDR1 MRHNA, CDR2 SNTAGT. The V end lost 4 bases, the J end lost 5 bases, and 5 bases lay between the germline ends.

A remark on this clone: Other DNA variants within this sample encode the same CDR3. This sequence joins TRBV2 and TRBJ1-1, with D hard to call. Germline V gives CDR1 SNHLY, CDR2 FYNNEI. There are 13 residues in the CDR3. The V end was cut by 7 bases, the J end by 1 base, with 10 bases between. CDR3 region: CASNGERNTEAFF. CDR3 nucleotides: TGTGCCAGCAATGGGGAGAGGAACACTGAAGCTTTCTTT.

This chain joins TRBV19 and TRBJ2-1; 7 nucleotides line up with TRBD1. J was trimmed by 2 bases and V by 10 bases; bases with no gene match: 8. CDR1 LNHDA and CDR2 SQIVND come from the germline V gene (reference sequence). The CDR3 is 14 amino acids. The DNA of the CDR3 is TGTGCCACCTCCAGACAGGGACCCTACAATGAGCAGTTCTTC. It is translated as CATSRQGPYNEQFF. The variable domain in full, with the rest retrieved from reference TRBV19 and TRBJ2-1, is DGGITQSPKYLFRKEGQNVTLSCEQNLNHDAMYWYRQDPGQGLRLIYYSQIVNDFQKGDIAEGYSVSREKKESFPLTVTSAQKNPTAFYLCATSRQGPYNEQFFGPGTRLTVL.

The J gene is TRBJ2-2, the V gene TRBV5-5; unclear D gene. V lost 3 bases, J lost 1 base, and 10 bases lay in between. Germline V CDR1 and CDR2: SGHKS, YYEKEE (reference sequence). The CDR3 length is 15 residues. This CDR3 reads CASSSVQRNTGELFF. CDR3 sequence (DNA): TGTGCCAGCAGCTCTGTCCAGAGGAACACCGGGGAGCTGTTTTTT.

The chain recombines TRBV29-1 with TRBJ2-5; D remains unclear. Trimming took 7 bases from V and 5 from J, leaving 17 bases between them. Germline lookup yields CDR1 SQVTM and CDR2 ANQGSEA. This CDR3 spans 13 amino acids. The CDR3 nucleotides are TGCAGCGCCCGTCTGGTCGGCTCCGAGACCCAGTACTTC. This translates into CSARLVGSETQYF.

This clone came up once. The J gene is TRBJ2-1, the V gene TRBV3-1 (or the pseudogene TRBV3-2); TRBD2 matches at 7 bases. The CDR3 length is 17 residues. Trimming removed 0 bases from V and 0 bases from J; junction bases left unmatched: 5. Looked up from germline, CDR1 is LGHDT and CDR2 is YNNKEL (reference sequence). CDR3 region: CASSQDSGRFSYNEQFF. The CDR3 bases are TGTGCCAGCAGCCAAGATAGCGGGCGTTTCTCCTACAATGAGCAGTTCTTC.

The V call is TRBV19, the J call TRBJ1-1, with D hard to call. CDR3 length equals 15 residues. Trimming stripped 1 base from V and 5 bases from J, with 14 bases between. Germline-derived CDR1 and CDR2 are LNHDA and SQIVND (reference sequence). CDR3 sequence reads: CASSIGSGLRTEAFF. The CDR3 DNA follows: TGTGCCAGTAGTATAGGTTCTGGGCTGAGGACTGAAGCTTTCTTT.

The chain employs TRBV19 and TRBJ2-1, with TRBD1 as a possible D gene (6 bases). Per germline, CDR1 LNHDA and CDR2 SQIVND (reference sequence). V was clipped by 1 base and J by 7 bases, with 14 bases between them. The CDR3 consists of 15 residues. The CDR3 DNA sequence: TGTGCCAGTAGTATAGCTGGGGGCGTAAGGAATGAGCAGTTCTTC. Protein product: CASSIAGGVRNEQFF.

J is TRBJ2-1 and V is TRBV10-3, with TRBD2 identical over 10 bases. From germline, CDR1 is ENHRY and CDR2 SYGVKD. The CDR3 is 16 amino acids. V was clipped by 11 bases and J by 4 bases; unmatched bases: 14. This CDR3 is CAVKGSVAGGYNEQFF. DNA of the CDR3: TGTGCCGTCAAAGGTTCGGTAGCGGGGGGATACAATGAGCAGTTCTTC.

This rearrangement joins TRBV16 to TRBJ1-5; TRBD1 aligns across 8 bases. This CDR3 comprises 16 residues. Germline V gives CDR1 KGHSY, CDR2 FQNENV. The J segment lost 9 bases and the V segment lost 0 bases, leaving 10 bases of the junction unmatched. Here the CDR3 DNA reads TGTGCCAGCAGCCAATCCCGGACAGGGACAGCCTCGCCCCAGCATTTT. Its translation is CASSQSRTGTASPQHF.

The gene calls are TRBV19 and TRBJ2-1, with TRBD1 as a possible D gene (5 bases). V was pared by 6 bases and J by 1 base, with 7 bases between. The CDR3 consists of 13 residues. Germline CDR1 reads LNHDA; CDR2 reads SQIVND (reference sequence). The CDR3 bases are TGTGCCAGTAGGCGACAGTCCTACAATGAGCAGTTCTTC. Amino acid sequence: CASRRQSYNEQFF.

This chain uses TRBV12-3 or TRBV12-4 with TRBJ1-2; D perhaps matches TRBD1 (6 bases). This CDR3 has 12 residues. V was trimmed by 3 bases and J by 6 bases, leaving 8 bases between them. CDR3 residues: CASSFGTNGYTF. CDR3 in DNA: TGTGCCAGCAGTTTCGGGACAAATGGCTACACCTTC.

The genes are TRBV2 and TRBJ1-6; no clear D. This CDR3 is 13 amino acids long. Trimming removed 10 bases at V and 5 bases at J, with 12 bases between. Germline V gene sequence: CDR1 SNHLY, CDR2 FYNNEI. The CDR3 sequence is CATQDYNNSPLHF. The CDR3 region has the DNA TGTGCCACCCAGGACTACAATAATTCACCCCTCCACTTT. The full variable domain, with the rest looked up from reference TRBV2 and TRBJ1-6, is EPEVTQTPSHQVTQMGQEVILRCVPISNHLYFYWYRQILGQKVEFLVSFYNNEISEKSEIFDDQFSVERPDGSNFTLKIRSTKLEDSAMYFCATQDYNNSPLHFGNGTRLTVT.

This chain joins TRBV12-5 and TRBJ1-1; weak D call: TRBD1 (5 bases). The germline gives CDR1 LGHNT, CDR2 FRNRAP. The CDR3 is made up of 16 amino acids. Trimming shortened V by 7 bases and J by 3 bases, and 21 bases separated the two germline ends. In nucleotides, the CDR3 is TGTGCTAGTGCCCCCGGCGCCGGGGCCGGTGACACTGAAGCTTTCTTT. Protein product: CASAPGAGAGDTEAFF.

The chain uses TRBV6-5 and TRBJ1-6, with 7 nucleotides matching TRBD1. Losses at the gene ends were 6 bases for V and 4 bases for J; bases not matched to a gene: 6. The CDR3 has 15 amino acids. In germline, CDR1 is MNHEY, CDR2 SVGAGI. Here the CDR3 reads CASRTGLRYNSPLHF. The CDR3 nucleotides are TGTGCCAGCAGGACAGGGTTAAGGTATAATTCACCCCTCCACTTT.

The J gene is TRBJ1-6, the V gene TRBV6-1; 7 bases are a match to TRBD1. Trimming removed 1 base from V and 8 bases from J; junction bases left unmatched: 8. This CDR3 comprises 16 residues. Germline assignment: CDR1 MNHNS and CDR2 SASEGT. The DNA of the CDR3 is TGTGCCAGCAGTGAAGAGTGGCCAGGGGGGGATTCACCCCTCCACTTT. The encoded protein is CASSEEWPGGDSPLHF.

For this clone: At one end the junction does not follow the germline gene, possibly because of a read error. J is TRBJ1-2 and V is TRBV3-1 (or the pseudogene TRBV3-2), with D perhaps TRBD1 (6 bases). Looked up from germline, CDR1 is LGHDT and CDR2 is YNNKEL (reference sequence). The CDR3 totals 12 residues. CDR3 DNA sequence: TGCGTTGCGGGGGGCCCCAACTATGGCTACACCTTC. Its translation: CVAGGPNYGYTF.

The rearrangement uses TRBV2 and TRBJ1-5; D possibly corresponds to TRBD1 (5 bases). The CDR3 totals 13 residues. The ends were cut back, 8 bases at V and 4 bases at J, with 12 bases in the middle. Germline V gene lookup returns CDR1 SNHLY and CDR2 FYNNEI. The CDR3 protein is CASDPGLNQPQHF. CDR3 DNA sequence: TGTGCCAGCGACCCAGGGTTAAATCAGCCCCAGCATTTT.

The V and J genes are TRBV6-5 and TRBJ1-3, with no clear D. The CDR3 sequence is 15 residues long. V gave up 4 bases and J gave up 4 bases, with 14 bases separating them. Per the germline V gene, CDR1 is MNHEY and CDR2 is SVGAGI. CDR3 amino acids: CASSLSQTRGNTIYF. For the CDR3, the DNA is TGTGCCAGCAGTTTGAGTCAAACAAGAGGAAACACCATATATTTT.

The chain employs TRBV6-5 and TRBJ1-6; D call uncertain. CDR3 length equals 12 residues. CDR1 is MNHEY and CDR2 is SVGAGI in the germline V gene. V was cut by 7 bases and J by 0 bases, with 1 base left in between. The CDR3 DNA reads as TGTGCCAGCACCTCCTATAATTCACCCCTCCACTTT. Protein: CASTSYNSPLHF.

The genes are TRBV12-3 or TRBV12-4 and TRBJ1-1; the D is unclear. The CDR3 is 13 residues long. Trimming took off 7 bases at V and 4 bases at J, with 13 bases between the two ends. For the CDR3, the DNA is TGTGCCAGCATTCGGACCGCTACCACTGAAGCTTTCTTT. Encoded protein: CASIRTATTEAFF.

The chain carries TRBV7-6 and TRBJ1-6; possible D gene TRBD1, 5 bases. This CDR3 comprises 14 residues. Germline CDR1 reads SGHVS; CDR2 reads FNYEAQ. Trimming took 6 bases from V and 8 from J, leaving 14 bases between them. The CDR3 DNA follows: TGTGCCAGCAGGGTTGCAGGGATGGATTCACCCCTCCACTTT. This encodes CASRVAGMDSPLHF. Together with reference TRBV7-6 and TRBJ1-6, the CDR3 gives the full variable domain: GAGVSQSPRYKVTKRGQDVALRCDPISGHVSLYWYRQALGQGPEFLTYFNYEAQQDKSGLPNDRFSAERPEGSISTLTIQRTEQRDSAMYRCASRVAGMDSPLHFGNGTRLTVT.

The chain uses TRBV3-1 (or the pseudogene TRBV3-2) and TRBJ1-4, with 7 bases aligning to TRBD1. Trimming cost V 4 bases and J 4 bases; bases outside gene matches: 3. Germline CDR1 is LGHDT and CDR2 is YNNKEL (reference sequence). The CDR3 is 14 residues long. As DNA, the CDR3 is TGTGCCAGCAGCCCAGGGGGGCTTAATGAAAAACTGTTTTTT. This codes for CASSPGGLNEKLFF.

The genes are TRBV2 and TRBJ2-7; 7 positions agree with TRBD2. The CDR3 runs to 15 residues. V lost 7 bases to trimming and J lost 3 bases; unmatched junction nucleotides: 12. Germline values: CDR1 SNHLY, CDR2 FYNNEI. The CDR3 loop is CASTGRASAGYEQYF. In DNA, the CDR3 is TGTGCCAGCACAGGGAGGGCTTCCGCTGGCTACGAGCAGTACTTC.

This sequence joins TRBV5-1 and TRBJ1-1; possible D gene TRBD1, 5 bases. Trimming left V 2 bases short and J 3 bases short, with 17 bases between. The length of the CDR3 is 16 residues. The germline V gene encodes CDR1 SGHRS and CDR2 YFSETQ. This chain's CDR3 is CASSFPRGDMDTEAFF. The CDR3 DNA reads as TGCGCCAGCAGCTTTCCAAGGGGCGATATGGACACTGAAGCTTTCTTT.

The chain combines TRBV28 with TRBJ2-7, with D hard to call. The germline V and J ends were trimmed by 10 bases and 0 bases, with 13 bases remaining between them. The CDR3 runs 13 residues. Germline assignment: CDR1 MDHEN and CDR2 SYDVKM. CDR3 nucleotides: TGTGCCACCGAGGTTGGCAGCTCCTACGAGCAGTACTTC. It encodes CATEVGSSYEQYF.